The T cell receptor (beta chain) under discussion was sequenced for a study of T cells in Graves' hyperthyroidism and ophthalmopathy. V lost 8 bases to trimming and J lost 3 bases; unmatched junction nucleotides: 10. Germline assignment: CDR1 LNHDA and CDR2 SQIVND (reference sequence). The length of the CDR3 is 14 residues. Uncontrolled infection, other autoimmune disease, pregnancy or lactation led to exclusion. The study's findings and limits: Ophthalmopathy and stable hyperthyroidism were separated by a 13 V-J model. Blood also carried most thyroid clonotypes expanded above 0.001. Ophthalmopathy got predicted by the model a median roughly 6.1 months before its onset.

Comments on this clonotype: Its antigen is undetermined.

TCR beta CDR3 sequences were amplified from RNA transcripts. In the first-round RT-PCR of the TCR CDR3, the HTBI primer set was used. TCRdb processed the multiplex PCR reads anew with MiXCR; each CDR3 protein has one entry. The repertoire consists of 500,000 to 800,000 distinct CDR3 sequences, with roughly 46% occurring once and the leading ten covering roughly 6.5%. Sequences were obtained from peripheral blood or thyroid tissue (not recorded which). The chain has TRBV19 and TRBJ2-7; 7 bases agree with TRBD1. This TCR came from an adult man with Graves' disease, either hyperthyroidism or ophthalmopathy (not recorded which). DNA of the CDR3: TGTGCCAGTGCGAAAAACGGGGACAGCTACGAGCAGTACTTC. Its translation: CASAKNGDSYEQYF.